Each of the 32 T cell receptor beta chains below was sequenced from the same sample in a study of cytomegalovirus exposure and HLA in healthy donors. The PCR had 60 Vbeta and 13 Jbeta primers. The protocol was immunoSEQ multiplex PCR, while the TCRdb copy is restricted to in-frame clones and leaves out a portion. The data contain 190,000 or so clones, more than 80% of them singletons. Material: PBMCs. Every receptor here comes from a boy younger than 18 in good health and CMV-seronegative.

The rearrangement uses TRBV19 and TRBJ2-5, with 7 nucleotides matching TRBD2. Germline loops: CDR1 LNHDA, CDR2 SQIVND (reference sequence). The ends lost 3 bases at V and 5 bases at J; junction bases unmatched: 9. The CDR3 covers 15 residues. The CDR3 is CASSMMGGSGETQYF. For the CDR3, the DNA is TGTGCCAGTAGTATGATGGGCGGGAGTGGGGAGACCCAGTACTTC. The full variable domain, in which reference TRBV19 and TRBJ2-5 provide the parts outside the CDR3, is DGGITQSPKYLFRKEGQNVTLSCEQNLNHDAMYWYRQDPGQGLRLIYYSQIVNDFQKGDIAEGYSVSREKKESFPLTVTSAQKNPTAFYLCASSMMGGSGETQYFGPGTRLLVL.

CDR3 in amino acids: CASSPLAGADTDTQYF. For the CDR3, the DNA is TGTGCCAGCAGCCCTCTAGCGGGAGCTGATACAGATACGCAGTATTTT. The rearrangement links TRBV7-6 to TRBJ2-3, with 10 positions matching TRBD2. The germline V gene has CDR1 SGHVS and CDR2 FNYEAQ. V shed 5 bases, J shed 3 bases, and the junction held 8 bases outside the gene matches. This CDR3 has 16 amino acids.

This clone was seen once. The V gene is TRBV11-2, the J gene TRBJ1-5, with 8 bases fitting TRBD1. The germline CDR1 and CDR2 sequences are SGHAT and FQNNGV. J was trimmed by 4 bases and V by 0 bases; bases with no gene match: 2. This CDR3 region has 15 residues. The CDR3 reads CASSLDGDRNQPQHF. The CDR3 coding sequence is TGTGCCAGCAGCTTAGATGGGGACAGGAATCAGCCCCAGCATTTT.

The chain joins TRBV30 to TRBJ1-1, with TRBD1 as a possible D gene (5 bases). Germline loops: CDR1 GTSNPN, CDR2 SVGIG (reference sequence). V gave up 5 bases and J gave up 5 bases, with 15 bases separating them. This CDR3 is 13 amino acids long. This CDR3 reads CAWGQGVGTEAFF. DNA for the CDR3: TGTGCCTGGGGCCAGGGCGTTGGGACTGAAGCTTTCTTT.

This clone came up a few times. The rearrangement uses TRBV7-8 and TRBJ2-1; 7 nucleotides align to TRBD2. V lost 5 bases, J lost 5 bases, and 12 bases stayed unmatched. CDR1 and CDR2 from the germline V gene are SGHVS and FQNEAQ. The CDR3 loop spans 16 amino acids. CDR3 sequence: CASSGNSGPGHNEQFF. In nucleotides, the CDR3 is TGTGCCAGCAGCGGAAATAGCGGGCCGGGACACAATGAGCAGTTCTTC.

In this sample, this clone turned up a few times. The chain is built from TRBV4-2 and TRBJ2-1, with 7 bases fitting TRBD2. V shed 4 bases and J 5 bases; nucleotides not matched to a gene: 11. This CDR3 comprises 16 residues. Germline CDR1 and CDR2: LGHNA and YNFKEQ. CDR3 sequence: CASSPSGRGRDNEQFF. CDR3 DNA sequence: TGTGCCAGCAGCCCTAGTGGGAGGGGTCGGGACAATGAGCAGTTCTTC.

The J gene is TRBJ1-2, the V gene TRBV9; possible D gene TRBD1, 6 bases. With 0 bases removed from V and 2 bases from J, the gap between germline ends came to 11 bases. Germline CDR1 and CDR2: SGDLS and YYNGEE. The CDR3 is 15 residues long. This chain's CDR3 is CASSVGQDLNYGYTF. Written as DNA, the CDR3 is TGTGCCAGCAGCGTAGGACAGGACTTAAACTATGGCTACACCTTC.

Here the CDR3 reads CASSDSRQGANEQFF. The CDR3 DNA follows: TGTGCCAGCAGTGATAGCCGACAGGGGGCAAATGAGCAGTTCTTC. V and J are TRBV6-1 and TRBJ2-1; 10 nucleotides agree with TRBD1. Germline V CDR1 and CDR2: MNHNS, SASEGT. The CDR3 has 15 residues. J was trimmed by 7 bases and V by 3 bases; bases with no gene match: 6.

The chain uses TRBV7-9 and TRBJ1-2, with D possibly TRBD1 on 5 matching bases. V lost 2 bases to trimming and J lost 4 bases, with 17 bases between them. The CDR3 covers 16 residues. CDR1 and CDR2 from the germline V gene are SEHNR and FQNEAQ (reference sequence). The CDR3 region is CASSLRGGPLGYGYTF. In nucleotides, the CDR3 is TGTGCCAGCAGCTTAAGGGGCGGACCCCTGGGCTATGGCTACACCTTC.

This clone was observed a few times. The chain joins TRBV18 to TRBJ1-1, with D uncertain. The CDR3 loop spans 13 amino acids. V was shortened by 1 base and J by 6 bases, with 9 bases between the two germline ends. CDR1 and CDR2 (germline): KGHSH, LQKENI. The CDR3 DNA sequence: TGTGCCAGCTCACCACGGGAGGTAGCTGAAGCTTTCTTT. This codes for CASSPREVAEAFF.

This chain connects TRBV6-5 to TRBJ2-7, with D maybe TRBD2 (5 bases). Trimming removed 8 bases at V and 2 bases at J, with 16 bases between. The germline V gene has CDR1 MNHEY and CDR2 SVGAGI. The CDR3 extends over 14 amino acids. CDR3 residues: CASGLRGLTYEQYF. The CDR3 DNA sequence: TGTGCCAGCGGTCTTCGGGGTCTCACCTACGAGCAGTACTTC.

This chain connects TRBV10-3 to TRBJ2-7, with 9 bases lining up with TRBD1. There are 15 residues in the CDR3. J was trimmed by 1 base and V by 5 bases; bases with no gene match: 6. Germline V lookup: CDR1 ENHRY, CDR2 SYGVKD. CDR3 coding DNA: TGTGCCATCAGTCGATCGGGACAGGGATCCTACGAGCAGTACTTC. Amino acids: CAISRSGQGSYEQYF.

The gene calls are TRBV7-8 and TRBJ2-5, with 10 bases lining up with TRBD2. Per germline, CDR1 SGHVS and CDR2 FQNEAQ. V gave up 4 bases and J gave up 5 bases; unmatched junction bases: 16. The CDR3 loop spans 18 amino acids. The CDR3 reads CASSSRVFSGRYQETQYF. The DNA of the CDR3 is TGTGCCAGCAGCTCACGGGTCTTTAGCGGGAGGTATCAGGAGACCCAGTACTTC.

The V gene is TRBV21-1, the J gene TRBJ2-4; the table assigns TRBD1, which was not confirmed against the DNA. TRBV21-1 is shown as a pseudogene. This CDR3 has 21 amino acids. The DNA for the CDR3 is TGTGCCAGCAGCTCGGCGGAAACAGGGCGCGCGGTGCCTCTAGCCAAAAACATTCAGTACTTC. Amino acid sequence: CASSSAETGRAVPLAKNIQYF.

The gene calls are TRBV4-3 and TRBJ1-2, with D hard to call. Trimming left V 3 bases short and J 4 bases short, with 6 bases between. The CDR3 consists of 12 residues. Germline V gene sequence: CDR1 LGHNA, CDR2 YSLEER. The CDR3 loop reads CASSQRGYGYTF. The DNA for the CDR3 is TGCGCCAGCAGCCAGAGAGGCTATGGCTACACCTTC.

V gene TRBV6-1 combines with J gene TRBJ2-5; 10 nucleotides agree with TRBD1. V lost 8 bases, J lost 4 bases, and 1 base stayed unmatched. CDR1 and CDR2 (germline): MNHNS, SASEGT. The CDR3 spans 12 residues. CDR3 nucleotide sequence: TGTGCCAGCGGGGACAGGGGAGAGACCCAGTACTTC. Its translation: CASGDRGETQYF.

The gene calls are TRBV27 and TRBJ2-4; 10 positions agree with TRBD1. Germline V gives CDR1 MNHEY, CDR2 SMNVEV (reference sequence). The length of the CDR3 is 15 residues. J was trimmed by 8 bases and V by 5 bases; bases with no gene match: 9. As DNA, the CDR3 is TGTGCCAGCAGTCGGACAGGGGGTGTGGTGGACATTCAGTACTTC. This translates into CASSRTGGVVDIQYF.

The rearrangement uses TRBV15 and TRBJ1-2, with 10 bases lining up with TRBD1. Looked up from germline, CDR1 is LNHNV and CDR2 is YYDKDF (reference sequence). CDR3 size: 18 residues. Unmatched junction bases numbered 15, after V lost 6 bases and J lost 2 bases. The CDR3 here is CATSARQGAFLQNYGYTF. The CDR3 coding sequence is TGTGCCACCAGTGCCCGACAGGGGGCTTTCTTACAAAACTATGGCTACACCTTC.

The sample holds a few counts of this clone. The rearrangement uses TRBV10-3 and TRBJ2-3, with D possibly TRBD2 on 6 matching bases. Germline CDR1 reads ENHRY; CDR2 reads SYGVKD. V shed 8 bases and J shed 0 bases, with 12 bases lying between them. The CDR3 spans 14 residues. Here the CDR3 reads CAIGVAESTDTQYF. CDR3 DNA sequence: TGTGCCATCGGGGTAGCGGAAAGCACAGATACGCAGTATTTT.

The chain links TRBV6-1 to TRBJ2-7; D is perhaps TRBD1 (6 bases). The germline CDR1 and CDR2 sequences are MNHNS and SASEGT. Trimming took off 0 bases at V and 0 bases at J, with 12 bases between the two ends. This CDR3 spans 16 amino acids. The DNA for the CDR3 is TGTGCCAGCAGTGAAGCGCTAACAGGGAGCTCCTACGAGCAGTACTTC. Translating gives CASSEALTGSSYEQYF.

This chain connects TRBV6-1 to TRBJ2-1; 8 nucleotides line up with TRBD2. Germline trimming cut 5 bases from V and 9 bases from J; bases unmatched to any gene: 12. This CDR3 has 15 residues. Germline values: CDR1 MNHNS, CDR2 SASEGT. CDR3 coding DNA: TGTGCCAGCAGTTCCTACCCGGGAGGGCGGAGTGAGCAGTTCTTC. Its protein product is CASSSYPGGRSEQFF.

The chain employs TRBV27 and TRBJ1-1; D is unclear. CDR3 length: 13 residues. Germline values: CDR1 MNHEY, CDR2 SMNVEV (reference sequence). The V end was cut by 3 bases, the J end by 6 bases, with 11 bases between. The CDR3 DNA is TGTGCCAGCAGTTTCCGACACTCAGCTGAAGCTTTCTTT. It is translated as CASSFRHSAEAFF.

The J gene is TRBJ2-7, the V gene TRBV5-6, with D possibly TRBD2 on 7 matching bases. The CDR3 totals 15 residues. The germline V gene encodes CDR1 SGHDT and CDR2 YYEEEE. V lost 1 base, J lost 2 bases, and 13 bases lay in between. In nucleotides, the CDR3 is TGTGCCAGCAGCTTGAGACGGGGGGCTCCCTACGAGCAGTACTTC. Its translation: CASSLRRGAPYEQYF.

The rearrangement links TRBV21-1 to TRBJ1-5. TRBV21-1 is a pseudogene locus. The CDR3 totals 18 residues. CDR3 residues: CASSKADTGGVSNQPQHF. CDR3 nucleotide sequence: TGTGCCAGCAGCAAAGCGGATACAGGAGGGGTAAGCAATCAGCCCCAGCATTTT.

CDR3 nucleotides: TGTGCCAGCAGGGATAAGGGGGTAGGGCAGCCCCAGCATTTT. This encodes CASRDKGVGQPQHF. The chain combines TRBV2 with TRBJ1-5; D might be TRBD1 (6 bases). The V end lost 6 bases, the J end lost 7 bases, and 16 bases lay between the germline ends. Germline-derived CDR1 and CDR2 are SNHLY and FYNNEI. The CDR3 is made up of 14 amino acids.

In this sample, this clone turned up a few times. Other DNA sequences from this sample encode an identical CDR3 as well. The genes are TRBV5-1 and TRBJ1-5; no reliable D call. In germline, CDR1 is SGHRS, CDR2 YFSETQ. This CDR3 has 14 amino acids. V lost 0 bases, J lost 2 bases, and 6 bases lay in between. CDR3 sequence reads: CASSLEAGNQPQHF. CDR3 bases: TGCGCCAGCAGCTTGGAGGCGGGCAATCAGCCCCAGCATTTT.

The V gene is TRBV2, the J gene TRBJ1-1, with D perhaps matching TRBD1 (5 bases). Between the trimmed V and J ends, which lost 6 bases and 0 bases, there was a span of 20 bases. In germline, CDR1 is SNHLY, CDR2 FYNNEI. The CDR3 contains 17 residues. CDR3 sequence reads: CASREGIGEGLNTEAFF. The CDR3, as DNA: TGTGCCAGCAGGGAGGGGATTGGTGAGGGCCTGAACACTGAAGCTTTCTTT. Full variable domain (missing parts from reference TRBV2 and TRBJ1-1): EPEVTQTPSHQVTQMGQEVILRCVPISNHLYFYWYRQILGQKVEFLVSFYNNEISEKSEIFDDQFSVERPDGSNFTLKIRSTKLEDSAMYFCASREGIGEGLNTEAFFGQGTRLTVV.

The chain recombines TRBV11-2 with TRBJ2-3; 7 bases line up with TRBD2. Per germline, CDR1 SGHAT and CDR2 FQNNGV. V lost 0 bases, J lost 4 bases, and 7 bases stayed unmatched. This CDR3 region has 16 residues. CDR3 residues: CASSLDSREIADTQYF. CDR3 coding DNA: TGTGCCAGCAGCTTAGACTCGCGGGAGATTGCAGATACGCAGTATTTT. The whole variable domain, remainder taken from reference TRBV11-2 and TRBJ2-3, is EAGVAQSPRYKIIEKRQSVAFWCNPISGHATLYWYQQILGQGPKLLIQFQNNGVVDDSQLPKDRFSAERLKGVDSTLKIQPAKLEDSAVYLCASSLDSREIADTQYFGPGTRLTVL.

The rearrangement links TRBV7-2 to TRBJ2-5, with 11 positions matching TRBD1. The germline V gene has CDR1 SGHTA and CDR2 FQGNSA. Trimming at V came to 3 bases and at J to 4 bases, leaving 7 bases not matched to a gene. CDR3 length: 16 amino acids. CDR3 DNA sequence: TGTGCCAGCAGCTTGGCCGGGACAGGGGGGAGAGAGACCCAGTACTTC. The encoded protein is CASSLAGTGGRETQYF.

V gene TRBV7-2 combines with J gene TRBJ1-1; D gene unclear. The germline V gene has CDR1 SGHTA and CDR2 FQGNSA. Trimming shortened V by 4 bases and J by 7 bases, and 7 bases separated the two germline ends. CDR3 length equals 11 residues. The CDR3 spells CASSSQFEAFF. As DNA, the CDR3 is TGTGCCAGCAGCTCCCAGTTTGAAGCTTTCTTT.

The chain joins TRBV30 to TRBJ2-7, with 7 bases matching TRBD1. The CDR3 runs 12 residues. J was trimmed by 6 bases and V by 2 bases; bases with no gene match: 4. The germline gives CDR1 GTSNPN, CDR2 SVGIG (reference sequence). This CDR3 reads CAWSLPGGEQYF. CDR3 DNA sequence: TGTGCCTGGAGTCTTCCAGGGGGCGAGCAGTACTTC. The whole variable domain, remainder taken from reference TRBV30 and TRBJ2-7, is SQTIHQWPATLVQPVGSPLSLECTVEGTSNPNLYWYRQAAGRGLQLLFYSVGIGQISSEVPQNLSASRPQDRQFILSSKKLLLSDSGFYLCAWSLPGGEQYFGPGTRLTVT.

This clone appeared a single time. For the CDR3, the DNA is TGCGCCAGCAGCCCCCTAGCGGGAACGGGCACAGATACGCAGTATTTT. It specifies CASSPLAGTGTDTQYF. The chain combines TRBV5-1 with TRBJ2-3; TRBD2 matches at 9 bases. The germline V gene has CDR1 SGHRS and CDR2 YFSETQ. The CDR3 runs to 16 residues. V dropped 4 bases and J dropped 1; count of bases not matched to a gene: 7.